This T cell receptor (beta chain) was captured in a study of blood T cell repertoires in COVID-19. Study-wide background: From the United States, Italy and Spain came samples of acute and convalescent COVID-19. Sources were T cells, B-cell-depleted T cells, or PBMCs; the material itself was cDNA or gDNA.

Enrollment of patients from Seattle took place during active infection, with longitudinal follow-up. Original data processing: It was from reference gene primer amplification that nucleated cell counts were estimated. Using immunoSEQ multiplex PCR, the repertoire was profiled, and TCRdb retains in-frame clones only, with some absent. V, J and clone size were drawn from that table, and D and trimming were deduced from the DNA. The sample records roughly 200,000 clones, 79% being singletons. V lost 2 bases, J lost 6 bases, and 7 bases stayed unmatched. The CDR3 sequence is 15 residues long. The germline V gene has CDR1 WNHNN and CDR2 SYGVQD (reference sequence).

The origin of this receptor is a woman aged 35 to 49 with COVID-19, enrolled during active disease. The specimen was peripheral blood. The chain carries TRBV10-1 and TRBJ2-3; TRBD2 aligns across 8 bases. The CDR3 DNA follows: TGCGCCAGCAGTGAGGATTTACTAGCGGCGGATACGCAGTATTTT. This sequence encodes CASSEDLLAADTQYF.